The next 13 T cell receptor beta chains were all read from a single sample in a study of cytomegalovirus exposure and HLA in healthy donors (TCRdb year 2017). Libraries were prepared through the immunoSEQ multiplex PCR assay. The multiplex PCR relied on a mix of 60 forward primers for TCR Vbeta segments and 13 reverse primers for TCR Jbeta segments. Here the immuneACCESS table is served through TCRdb, limited to in-frame sequences with V and J called. Missing clones are a known gap in these copies; in checked studies unresolved V genes cover under half, and the rest lacks a known reason. A total of approximately 150,000 clones appear in this sample, approximately 84% of them only once. In total, the top ten clones hold 6.5% to 9% of the sample. The specimen was PBMCs. The receptor source for this set is a woman aged 40 to 55 in good health and CMV-seropositive.

V and J are TRBV7-9 and TRBJ2-1; D gene ambiguous. The V end lost 1 base, the J end lost 1 base, and 8 bases lay between the germline ends. The CDR3 consists of 15 residues. Germline CDR1 and CDR2: SEHNR and FQNEAQ (reference sequence). The CDR3 bases are TGTGCCAGCAGCTTAGTCTTCGGGTCCTACAATGAGCAGTTCTTC. Encoded protein: CASSLVFGSYNEQFF.

This chain connects TRBV19 to TRBJ1-2; the D gene is possibly TRBD1 (5 bases). The CDR3 has 16 residues. V was clipped by 7 bases and J by 7 bases, with 25 bases between them. Per the germline V gene, CDR1 is LNHDA and CDR2 is SQIVND (reference sequence). DNA of the CDR3: TGTGCCAGTAATATCCGCCCCACTCAGGGACTCGGTGGCTACACCTTC. Encoded protein: CASNIRPTQGLGGYTF.

This clone showed up just a few times. The rearrangement links TRBV19 to TRBJ1-2; 8 bases align to TRBD1. Unmatched junction bases numbered 11, after V lost 4 bases and J lost 4 bases. The V gene's germline CDR1 is LNHDA and CDR2 SQIVND (reference sequence). The length of the CDR3 is 16 residues. The DNA for the CDR3 is TGTGCCAGTAGTAATATTGTAGGACAGGGCGGCTATGGCTACACCTTC. It encodes CASSNIVGQGGYGYTF.

The chain couples TRBV5-6 to TRBJ1-1, with TRBD1 as a possible D gene (5 bases). The V gene's germline CDR1 is SGHDT and CDR2 YYEEEE. The CDR3 extends over 17 amino acids. V gave up 2 bases and J gave up 2 bases, with 19 bases separating them. The CDR3 region has the DNA TGTGCCAGCAGCTTTTTTCTCGAGACAGCAAGAAACACTGAAGCTTTCTTT. This translates into CASSFFLETARNTEAFF.

The chain combines TRBV5-6 with TRBJ2-7; TRBD2 matches 8 bases. V shed 3 bases and J 2 bases; nucleotides not matched to a gene: 10. The germline V gene encodes CDR1 SGHDT and CDR2 YYEEEE. The CDR3 sequence is 16 residues long. CDR3 sequence: CASSSGGGSGAYEQYF. The CDR3 DNA is TGTGCCAGCAGCTCCGGGGGGGGTTCGGGGGCCTACGAGCAGTACTTC.

About this clone: A read error may produce the germline difference seen at one junction end. The rearrangement links TRBV7-9 to TRBJ2-7; TRBD2 might be the D (5 bases). Germline values: CDR1 SEHNR, CDR2 FQNEAQ (reference sequence). This CDR3 is 12 amino acids long. This CDR3 reads CSSSLTSYEQYF. DNA of the CDR3: TGTTCCAGCAGCTTAACTAGCTACGAGCAGTACTTC.

The J gene is TRBJ2-1, the V gene TRBV9; 7 bases are a match to TRBD2. V lost 0 bases to trimming and J lost 3 bases; unmatched junction nucleotides: 3. Germline CDR1 reads SGDLS; CDR2 reads YYNGEE. CDR3 length: 15 amino acids. CDR3 sequence (DNA): TGTGCCAGCAGCGTAGACTGGGGGGGCTACAATGAGCAGTTCTTC. Encoded protein: CASSVDWGGYNEQFF. Combining the CDR3 with reference TRBV9 and TRBJ2-1 gives the whole variable domain DSGVTQTPKHLITATGQRVTLRCSPRSGDLSVYWYQQSLDQGLQFLIQYYNGEERAKGNILERFSAQQFPDLHSELNLSSLELGDSALYFCASSVDWGGYNEQFFGPGTRLTVL.

CDR3 region: CASSSVGGTRTQYF. DNA of the CDR3: TGTGCCAGCAGCTCCGTTGGGGGCACGAGGACCCAGTACTTC. The chain couples TRBV5-4 to TRBJ2-5; possible D gene TRBD1, 6 bases. CDR1 is SGHNT and CDR2 is YYREEE in the germline V gene (reference sequence). V was cut by 3 bases and J by 7 bases, with 16 bases left in between. The CDR3 loop spans 14 amino acids.

CDR3 DNA: TGTGCCAGCAGCTTAGGGACTGATGAAGAGACCCAGTACTTC. Translated: CASSLGTDEETQYF. V is TRBV7-8 and J is TRBJ2-5, with D perhaps matching TRBD2 (5 bases). From germline, CDR1 is SGHVS and CDR2 FQNEAQ. The CDR3 has 14 residues. V was trimmed by 1 base and J by 3 bases, leaving 9 bases between them.

The genes are TRBV10-3 and TRBJ1-2; the D is unclear. V lost 3 bases to trimming and J lost 8 bases, with 10 bases between them. CDR1 is ENHRY, CDR2 SYGVKD, per germline. The CDR3 has 12 amino acids. CDR3 in DNA: TGTGCCATCAGTGACGGTGTCGGGGGCTACACCTTC. As protein: CAISDGVGGYTF.

About this clone: Mismatch with germline at one junction end may stem from a read error. The rearrangement joins TRBV4-2 to TRBJ2-6; D ambiguous. There are 18 residues in the CDR3. In germline, CDR1 is LGHNA, CDR2 YNFKEQ. The CDR3 nucleotides are TGTGCCGGCAGCCACCACCGACCTGGAGTCTCTGGGGCCAACGTCCTGACTTTC. Amino acids: CAGSHHRPGVSGANVLTF.

V usage is TRBV14 and J usage is TRBJ2-5, with D possibly matching TRBD2 (6 bases). This CDR3 spans 14 amino acids. Trimming removed 1 base at V and 7 bases at J, with 13 bases between. CDR1 SGHDN and CDR2 FVKESK come from the germline V gene. Here the CDR3 reads CASSQVVMRGTQYF. CDR3 DNA sequence: TGTGCCAGCAGCCAAGTTGTGATGCGGGGGACCCAGTACTTC.

The J gene is TRBJ1-6, the V gene TRBV10-3; D gene uncertain. Trimming removed 9 bases at V and 1 base at J, with 16 bases between. Germline-derived CDR1 and CDR2 are ENHRY and SYGVKD. This CDR3 comprises 16 residues. DNA of the CDR3: TGTGCCATTAGGGAGACCTCGGGGTCCTATAATTCACCCCTCCACTTT. Its protein product is CAIRETSGSYNSPLHF.